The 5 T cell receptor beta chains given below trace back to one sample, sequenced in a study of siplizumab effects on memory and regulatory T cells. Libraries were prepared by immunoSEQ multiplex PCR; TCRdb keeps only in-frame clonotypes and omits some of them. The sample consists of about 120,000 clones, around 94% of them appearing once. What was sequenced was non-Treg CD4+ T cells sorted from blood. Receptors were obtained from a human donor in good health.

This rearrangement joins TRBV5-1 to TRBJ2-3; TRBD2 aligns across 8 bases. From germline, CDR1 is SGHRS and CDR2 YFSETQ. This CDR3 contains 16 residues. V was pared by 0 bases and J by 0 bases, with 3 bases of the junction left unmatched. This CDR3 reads CASSLVSSGSTDTQYF. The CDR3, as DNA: TGCGCCAGCAGCTTGGTTTCTAGCGGGAGCACAGATACGCAGTATTTT.

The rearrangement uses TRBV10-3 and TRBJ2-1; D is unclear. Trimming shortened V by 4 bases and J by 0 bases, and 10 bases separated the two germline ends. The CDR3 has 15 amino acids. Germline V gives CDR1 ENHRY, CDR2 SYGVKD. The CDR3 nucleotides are TGTGCCATCAGTGTCACGGCTAGCTCCTACAATGAGCAGTTCTTC. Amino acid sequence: CAISVTASSYNEQFF.

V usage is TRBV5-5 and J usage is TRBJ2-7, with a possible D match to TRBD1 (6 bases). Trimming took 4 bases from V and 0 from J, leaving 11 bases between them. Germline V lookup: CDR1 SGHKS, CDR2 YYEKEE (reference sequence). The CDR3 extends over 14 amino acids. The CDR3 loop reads CASSARGISYEQYF. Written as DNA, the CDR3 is TGTGCCAGCAGCGCGAGGGGGATCTCCTACGAGCAGTACTTC. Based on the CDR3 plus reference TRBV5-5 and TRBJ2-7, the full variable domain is DAGVTQSPTHLIKTRGQQVTLRCSPISGHKSVSWYQQVLGQGPQFIFQYYEKEERGRGNFPDRFSARQFPNYSSELNVNALLLGDSALYLCASSARGISYEQYFGPGTRLTVT.

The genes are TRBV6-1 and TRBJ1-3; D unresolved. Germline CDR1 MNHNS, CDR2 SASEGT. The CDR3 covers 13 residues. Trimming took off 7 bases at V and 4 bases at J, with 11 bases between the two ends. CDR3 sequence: CASTLGLGNTIYF. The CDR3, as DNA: TGTGCCAGCACCTTGGGCCTCGGAAACACCATATATTTT.

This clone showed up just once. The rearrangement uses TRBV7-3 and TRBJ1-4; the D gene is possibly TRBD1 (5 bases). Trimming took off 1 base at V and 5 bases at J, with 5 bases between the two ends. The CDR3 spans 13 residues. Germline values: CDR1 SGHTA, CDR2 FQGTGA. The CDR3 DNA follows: TGTGCCAGCAGCTTAAACAGGAATGAAAAACTGTTTTTT. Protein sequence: CASSLNRNEKLFF.